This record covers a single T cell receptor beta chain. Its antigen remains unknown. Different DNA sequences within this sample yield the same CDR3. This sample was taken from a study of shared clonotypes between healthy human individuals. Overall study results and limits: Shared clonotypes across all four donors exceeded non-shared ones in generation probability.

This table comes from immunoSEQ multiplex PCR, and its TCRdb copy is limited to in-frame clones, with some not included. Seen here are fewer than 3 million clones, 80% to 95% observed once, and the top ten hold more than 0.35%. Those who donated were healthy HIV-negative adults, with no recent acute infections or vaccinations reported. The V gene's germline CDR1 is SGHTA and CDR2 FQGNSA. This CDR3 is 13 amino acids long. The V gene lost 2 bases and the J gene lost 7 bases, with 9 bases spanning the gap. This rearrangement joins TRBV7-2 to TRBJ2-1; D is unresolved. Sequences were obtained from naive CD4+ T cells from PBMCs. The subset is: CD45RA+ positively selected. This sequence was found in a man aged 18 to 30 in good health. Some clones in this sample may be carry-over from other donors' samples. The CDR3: CASSLIVGNEQFF. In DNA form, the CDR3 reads TGTGCCAGCAGCTTAATTGTAGGTAATGAGCAGTTCTTC.